This T cell receptor beta chain was observed in a study of CXCR3-negative and CXCR3-positive naive CD8 T cells. Overall study findings and caveats: Once cells were cryopreserved, CXCR3 expression went down partly, and most assays used fresh PBMCs.

UMI-labeled TRB cDNA libraries were prepared by 5' RACE. No DNA is given; TCRdb re-called the 5' RACE reads and lists each CDR3 protein once. In total, the table holds tens of thousands of distinct CDR3 sequences. CDR3 length equals 16 residues. Germline V gene data show CDR1 as SEHNR and CDR2 as FQNEAQ (reference sequence). On this clonotype itself: Its antigen is not known.

Every subset of CD8+ T cells was sorted in triplicate at approximately 300,000 cells each. Sequencing was carried out using naive CXCR3- CD8+ T cells from blood. Subset indicated: CD45RO-CCR7+CD27+CD95- naive CD8+ T cells lacking CXCR3 (TNR3-). This TCR derives from a human donor in good health. Some clones in this sample may be carry-over from other donors' samples. The rearrangement links TRBV7-9 to TRBJ2-1; TCRdb reports TRBD1, a call that lacks DNA to check it against. The CDR3 sequence is CASSTEGGAAYNEQFF.